One and the same sample provided the 30 T cell receptor beta chains below, sequenced in a study of blood T cell repertoires in COVID-19. Clones were sequenced by immunoSEQ multiplex PCR, and TCRdb holds only the in-frame ones, with some missing. The sample lists some 190,000 clones; 84% were seen once. The sample was peripheral blood. Receptor source: a woman in her seventies with active or convalescent COVID-19.

This rearrangement joins TRBV18 to TRBJ2-1; 8 bases are a match to TRBD1. The CDR3 spans 15 residues. Germline V gives CDR1 KGHSH, CDR2 LQKENI. V lost 2 bases, J lost 1 base, and 1 base stayed unmatched. Here the CDR3 reads CASSPTGGSYNEQFF. CDR3 nucleotides: TGTGCCAGCTCACCAACAGGGGGGTCCTACAATGAGCAGTTCTTC.

This chain connects TRBV2 to TRBJ2-1; 7 bases line up with TRBD1. Germline lookup yields CDR1 SNHLY and CDR2 FYNNEI. Trimming removed 7 bases from V and 5 bases from J; junction bases left unmatched: 14. CDR3 length: 16 residues. The CDR3 DNA reads as TGTGCCAGCACCGTGGGTAGGGGGCCCTCACACAATGAGCAGTTCTTC. Protein sequence: CASTVGRGPSHNEQFF.

V is TRBV6-6 and J is TRBJ2-7; the match to TRBD1 covers 8 bases. CDR3 length: 13 amino acids. CDR1 and CDR2 from the germline V gene are MNHNY and SVGAGI (reference sequence). V dropped 3 bases and J dropped 3; count of bases not matched to a gene: 1. This CDR3 is CASSYDRGYEQYF. The DNA of the CDR3 is TGTGCCAGCAGTTATGACAGGGGCTACGAGCAGTACTTC.

V is TRBV11-2 and J is TRBJ2-3; unclear D gene. V was pared by 1 base and J by 4 bases, with 6 bases between. This CDR3 is built from 13 residues. Germline-derived CDR1 and CDR2 are SGHAT and FQNNGV. CDR3 amino acids: CASSLVGPDTQYF. The CDR3 bases are TGTGCCAGCAGCTTAGTTGGCCCAGATACGCAGTATTTT.

V gene TRBV2 combines with J gene TRBJ2-5, with 8 bases that match TRBD2. The V gene's germline CDR1 is SNHLY and CDR2 FYNNEI. V was pared by 11 bases and J by 2 bases, with 10 bases of the junction left unmatched. This CDR3 is built from 14 residues. CDR3 DNA: TGTGCCTCGGGGGGGCAGGGGCTTCAAGAGACCCAGTACTTC. Its translation: CASGGQGLQETQYF.

Comments on this clone: One end of the junction does not line up with germline, which may come from a read error. The chain combines TRBV20-1 with TRBJ1-1; 10 bases are shared with TRBD1. Germline CDR1 DFQATT, CDR2 SNEGSKA (reference sequence). The CDR3 spans 11 residues. DNA of the CDR3: TGCAGTGCTAGAGGGGACAGGGGAAGACGATTT. Translation gives CSARGDRGRRF.

This chain links TRBV19 with TRBJ1-6; D not certain. V gave up 10 bases and J gave up 1 base, with 17 bases separating them. This CDR3 region has 16 residues. The germline gives CDR1 LNHDA, CDR2 SQIVND (reference sequence). CDR3 amino acids: CATPPELRSYNSPLHF. The CDR3 coding sequence is TGTGCCACCCCCCCGGAGCTAAGGTCCTATAATTCACCCCTCCACTTT.

The rearrangement joins TRBV19 to TRBJ1-2, with D unclear. Deletions cut 9 bases from V and 0 bases from J, with 11 bases between. Germline assignment: CDR1 LNHDA and CDR2 SQIVND (reference sequence). The CDR3 extends over 13 amino acids. CDR3 sequence: CASRTNTNYGYTF. The CDR3, as DNA: TGTGCCAGCAGGACTAATACTAACTATGGCTACACCTTC.

The V gene is TRBV10-3, the J gene TRBJ1-1, with D possibly TRBD1 on 6 matching bases. Trimming cost V 2 bases and J 2 bases, with 9 bases left between them. Germline CDR1 and CDR2: ENHRY and SYGVKD. There are 14 residues in the CDR3. The CDR3 sequence: CAISERDTNTEAFF. The CDR3 nucleotides are TGTGCCATCAGTGAGCGGGACACTAACACTGAAGCTTTCTTT.

In its sample, this clone was seen a few times. The DNA for the CDR3 is TGTGCCAGCAGTGAAGGAGTGCAGAGGGCGCAGTATTTT. Protein product: CASSEGVQRAQYF. The genes are TRBV6-1 and TRBJ2-3; a possible D gene is TRBD2 (5 bases). Per germline, CDR1 MNHNS and CDR2 SASEGT. V gave up 1 base and J gave up 10 bases, with 12 bases separating them. The CDR3 length is 13 residues.

V and J are TRBV9 and TRBJ2-2; 8 bases are a match to TRBD1. V shed 4 bases, J shed 4 bases, and the junction held 6 bases outside the gene matches. The CDR3 runs to 15 residues. Germline values: CDR1 SGDLS, CDR2 YYNGEE. The CDR3 protein is CASSPRQGATGELFF. Here the CDR3 DNA reads TGTGCCAGCAGCCCCCGTCAGGGGGCCACCGGGGAGCTGTTTTTT.

The CDR3 sequence is CSVMQGRDEQFF. CDR3 nucleotide sequence: TGCAGCGTTATGCAGGGGAGGGATGAGCAGTTCTTC. The chain joins TRBV29-1 to TRBJ2-1; possible D gene TRBD2, 7 bases. CDR3 size: 12 residues. With 5 bases removed from V and 8 bases from J, the gap between germline ends came to 13 bases. Germline V gene sequence: CDR1 SQVTM, CDR2 ANQGSEA.

V usage is TRBV5-1 and J usage is TRBJ1-2; D is uncertain. The germline V gene encodes CDR1 SGHRS and CDR2 YFSETQ. The CDR3 length is 13 residues. V lost 5 bases and J lost 1, with 9 bases in between. The CDR3 bases are TGCGCCAGCAGAGCGGAGATTAACTATGGCTACACCTTC. Residues: CASRAEINYGYTF.

For this clone: Sequence at one end of the junction differs from germline and may be a read error. This rearrangement joins TRBV7-7 to TRBJ2-3, with 8 bases aligning to TRBD1. CDR1 SSHAT and CDR2 FNYEAQ come from the germline V gene (reference sequence). The CDR3 is 15 amino acids. The CDR3 loop is CASSHDRGGTDTQYF. CDR3 bases: TGTGCTAGCAGCCATGACAGGGGCGGCACAGATACGCAGTATTTT. Full variable domain (rest looked up from reference TRBV7-7 and TRBJ2-3): GAGVSQSPRYKVTKRGQDVTLRCDPISSHATLYWYQQALGQGPEFLTYFNYEAQPDKSGLPSDRFSAERPEGSISTLTIQRTEQRDSAMYRCASSHDRGGTDTQYFGPGTRLTVL.

This chain joins TRBV19 and TRBJ1-1, with a possible D match to TRBD1 (6 bases). V lost 2 bases and J lost 0, with 13 bases in between. CDR1 and CDR2 (germline): LNHDA, SQIVND (reference sequence). The CDR3 has 16 residues. The DNA of the CDR3 is TGTGCCAGTAGTATAACGGGGGGCAGGGTGAACACTGAAGCTTTCTTT. It specifies CASSITGGRVNTEAFF.

V and J are TRBV4-1 and TRBJ2-7; TRBD2 matches at 14 bases. The CDR3 length is 19 residues. The V segment lost 2 bases and the J segment 3 bases; nucleotides outside the gene matches: 12. Germline V gene lookup returns CDR1 MGHRA and CDR2 YSYEKL. The CDR3 is CASSQSGTSGRASGYEQYF. CDR3 in DNA: TGCGCCAGCAGCCAATCTGGGACTAGCGGGAGAGCGAGTGGCTACGAGCAGTACTTC.

This chain joins TRBV7-9 and TRBJ2-6; the D is unclear. The length of the CDR3 is 15 residues. Per germline, CDR1 SEHNR and CDR2 FQNEAQ (reference sequence). Deletions cut 5 bases from V and 0 bases from J, with 8 bases between. The CDR3: CASSPQTSGANVLTF. The CDR3 nucleotides read TGTGCCAGCAGCCCACAAACCTCTGGGGCCAACGTCCTGACTTTC. Full variable domain (remainder filled in from reference TRBV7-9 and TRBJ2-6): DTGVSQNPRHKITKRGQNVTFRCDPISEHNRLYWYRQTLGQGPEFLTYFQNEAQLEKSRLLSDRFSAERPKGSFSTLEIQRTEQGDSAMYLCASSPQTSGANVLTFGAGSRLTVL.

This clone was found once. V usage is TRBV14 and J usage is TRBJ2-7; no firm D call. This CDR3 has 11 amino acids. The germline CDR1 and CDR2 sequences are SGHDN and FVKESK. Deletions cut 3 bases from V and 5 bases from J, with 5 bases between. The CDR3 is CASSQSHEQYF. The CDR3 nucleotides read TGTGCCAGCAGCCAGAGCCACGAGCAGTACTTC.

The rearrangement uses TRBV5-1 and TRBJ2-7, with 7 bases aligning to TRBD1. The CDR3 runs 15 residues. V lost 4 bases to trimming and J lost 3 bases; unmatched junction nucleotides: 10. CDR1 and CDR2 from the germline V gene are SGHRS and YFSETQ. CDR3 DNA: TGCGCCAGCAGCCCCTTGGCAGGGGGAAACTACGAGCAGTACTTC. Translation: CASSPLAGGNYEQYF.

The chain uses TRBV11-1 and TRBJ1-1; 9 nucleotides align to TRBD1. Germline-derived CDR1 and CDR2 are SGHAT and FQDESV (reference sequence). The J segment lost 5 bases and the V segment lost 5 bases, leaving 6 bases of the junction unmatched. The CDR3 is 14 residues long. Here the CDR3 DNA reads TGTGCCAGCAGCACACAGGGGGCTGGGACTGAAGCTTTCTTT. Protein sequence: CASSTQGAGTEAFF.

This clone was found many times. The gene calls are TRBV6-1 and TRBJ1-1; unclear D gene. The length of the CDR3 is 15 residues. Germline-derived CDR1 and CDR2 are MNHNS and SASEGT. Deletions cut 3 bases from V and 0 bases from J, with 11 bases between. CDR3 DNA sequence: TGTGCCAGCAGTGATTTGAGTCTTATGAACACTGAAGCTTTCTTT. It translates to CASSDLSLMNTEAFF.

The chain employs TRBV29-1 and TRBJ2-7, with a tentative D call TRBD2 (6 bases). This CDR3 region has 17 residues. Germline V gene data show CDR1 as SQVTM and CDR2 as ANQGSEA. With 0 bases removed from V and 4 bases from J, the gap between germline ends came to 22 bases. The CDR3 nucleotides read TGCAGCGTTGAAGAGCGGGTCGGAGCGGGCGTCGGATACGAGCAGTACTTC. This translates into CSVEERVGAGVGYEQYF.

J is TRBJ1-2 and V is TRBV14, with unresolved D. V was pared by 4 bases and J by 4 bases, with 16 bases between. This CDR3 contains 15 residues. Germline CDR1 SGHDN, CDR2 FVKESK. This chain's CDR3 is CASSPFVSGLYGYTF. Written as DNA, the CDR3 is TGTGCCAGCAGCCCATTTGTTAGCGGGCTCTATGGCTACACCTTC.

This clone was counted only a few times. This rearrangement joins TRBV5-1 to TRBJ1-2, with D possibly matching TRBD1 (6 bases). V lost 4 bases, J lost 6 bases, and 16 bases lay in between. Germline loops: CDR1 SGHRS, CDR2 YFSETQ. The CDR3 has 14 amino acids. CDR3 region: CASSPDPRGNGYTF. CDR3 sequence (DNA): TGCGCCAGCAGCCCGGACCCCAGGGGTAATGGCTACACCTTC.

J is TRBJ2-1 and V is TRBV5-6; D uncertain. Germline CDR1 SGHDT, CDR2 YYEEEE. The CDR3 is 16 amino acids. V shed 2 bases and J shed 10 bases, with 22 bases lying between them. In DNA, the CDR3 is TGTGCCAGCAGCTTTTTCTTGCTCTCGGGTGCTATAGAGCAGTTCTTC. As protein: CASSFFLLSGAIEQFF.

The V and J genes are TRBV30 and TRBJ2-3; D is uncertain. Trimming removed 0 bases from V and 0 bases from J, with 10 bases in between. The CDR3 consists of 15 residues. Germline assignment: CDR1 GTSNPN and CDR2 SVGIG (reference sequence). The CDR3 loop reads CAWSVRGSSTDTQYF. The CDR3 DNA sequence: TGTGCCTGGAGTGTAAGAGGTTCTAGCACAGATACGCAGTATTTT.

The chain employs TRBV4-2 and TRBJ2-7, with D possibly being TRBD2 (6 bases). Germline CDR1 is LGHNA and CDR2 is YNFKEQ. The CDR3 extends over 14 amino acids. Trimming shortened V by 1 base and J by 3 bases, and 10 bases separated the two germline ends. The CDR3 sequence is CASSQAGGLYEQYF. DNA of the CDR3: TGTGCCAGCAGCCAAGCCGGGGGACTCTACGAGCAGTACTTC.

The chain is built from TRBV5-4 and TRBJ2-5; 8 positions match TRBD1. The V and J ends lost 0 bases and 3 bases, in that order; junction bases with no gene match: 4. Germline loops: CDR1 SGHNT, CDR2 YYREEE (reference sequence). The CDR3 is made up of 15 amino acids. The CDR3, as DNA: TGTGCCAGCAGCTTGGGGGGGACAGGAAAAGAGACCCAGTACTTC. Amino acid sequence: CASSLGGTGKETQYF. The entire variable domain, with the rest obtained from reference TRBV5-4 and TRBJ2-5, is as follows: ETGVTQSPTHLIKTRGQQVTLRCSSQSGHNTVSWYQQALGQGPQFIFQYYREEENGRGNFPPRFSGLQFPNYSSELNVNALELDDSALYLCASSLGGTGKETQYFGPGTRLLVL.

V and J are TRBV2 and TRBJ2-3; no definite D call. Germline V gene data show CDR1 as SNHLY and CDR2 as FYNNEI. The CDR3 contains 13 residues. V was trimmed by 4 bases and J by 2 bases, leaving 7 bases between them. The CDR3 loop reads CASSVLFTDTQYF. The CDR3 region has the DNA TGTGCCAGCAGTGTCCTCTTCACAGATACGCAGTATTTT.

This sequence joins TRBV27 and TRBJ2-3, with D unresolved. The CDR3 spans 15 residues. Trimming cost V 1 base and J 1 base, with 9 bases left between them. Germline lookup yields CDR1 MNHEY and CDR2 SMNVEV (reference sequence). This CDR3 is CASSLLRRGTDTQYF. The CDR3 region has the DNA TGTGCCAGCAGTTTATTGAGGCGTGGCACAGATACGCAGTATTTT.